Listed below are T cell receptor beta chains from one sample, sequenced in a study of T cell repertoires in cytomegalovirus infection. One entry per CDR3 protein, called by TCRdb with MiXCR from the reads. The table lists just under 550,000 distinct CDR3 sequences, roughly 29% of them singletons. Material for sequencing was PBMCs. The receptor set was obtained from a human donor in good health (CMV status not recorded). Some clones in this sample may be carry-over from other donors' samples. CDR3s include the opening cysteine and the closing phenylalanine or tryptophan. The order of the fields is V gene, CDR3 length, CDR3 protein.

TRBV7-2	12	CASDRNTGELFF
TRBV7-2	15	CASSLNRGSSYEQYF
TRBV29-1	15	CSVEDLRSTNEKLFF
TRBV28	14	CASSSVPTGSGYTF
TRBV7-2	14	CASSQRPVHHEQYF
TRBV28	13	CASGSGLGTEAFF
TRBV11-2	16	CASSLRPSGLLYEQYF
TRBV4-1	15	CASSQGAGGTDTQYF
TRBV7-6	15	CASSLARGVNTEAFF
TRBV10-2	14	CASSGDRYTGELFF
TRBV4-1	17	CASSHNPWGPNTDTQYF
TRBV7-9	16	CASSPRTGGYTGELFF
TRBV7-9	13	CASSVTTDAEQFF
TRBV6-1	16	CASTPTSGSNTHTQYF
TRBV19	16	CASSIRRLAAPNEQFF
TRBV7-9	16	CASSPHSGTPKETQYF